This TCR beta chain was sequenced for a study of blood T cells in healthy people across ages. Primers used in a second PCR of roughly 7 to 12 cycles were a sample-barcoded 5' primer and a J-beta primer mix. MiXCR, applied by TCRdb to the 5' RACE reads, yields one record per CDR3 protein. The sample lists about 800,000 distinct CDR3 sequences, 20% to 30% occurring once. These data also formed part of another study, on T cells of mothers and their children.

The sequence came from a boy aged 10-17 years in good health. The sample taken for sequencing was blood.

CDR3 DNA sequence: TGTGCCAGCAGCCACGGGACAGATCTAACTAACGGCTACACCTTC. As protein: CASSHGTDLTNGYTF. The rearrangement uses TRBV5-6 and TRBJ1-2, with TRBD1 matching 7 bases. With V trimmed by 4 bases and J by 8 bases, 14 bases remained unmatched. There are 15 residues in the CDR3. The germline gives CDR1 SGHDT, CDR2 YYEEEE.